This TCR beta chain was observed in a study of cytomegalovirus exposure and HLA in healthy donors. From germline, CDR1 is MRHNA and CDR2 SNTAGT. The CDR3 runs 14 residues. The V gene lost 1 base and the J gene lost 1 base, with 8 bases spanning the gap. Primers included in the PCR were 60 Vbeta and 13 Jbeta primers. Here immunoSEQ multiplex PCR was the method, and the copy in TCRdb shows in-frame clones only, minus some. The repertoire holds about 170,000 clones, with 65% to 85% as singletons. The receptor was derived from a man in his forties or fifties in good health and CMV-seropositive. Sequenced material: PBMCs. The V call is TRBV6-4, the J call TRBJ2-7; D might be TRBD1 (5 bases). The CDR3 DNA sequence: TGTGCCAGCAGTGACTACGCAGGGTCCTACGAGCAGTACTTC. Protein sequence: CASSDYAGSYEQYF.